Following are 21 T cell receptor beta chains from one sample sequenced in a study of control samples from healthy donors and cancer patients. TCRdb's table, derived via immunoSEQ multiplex PCR, lists solely in-frame clones and lacks some. The data show about 55,000 clones, approximately 86% seen once. Sequenced: blood. The receptors shown here come from a man aged 50-59 years in good health.

The chain uses TRBV11-3 and TRBJ2-5; 9 nucleotides line up with TRBD1. CDR1 is SGHNT, CDR2 YENEEA, per germline. CDR3 length: 15 residues. The V gene end was trimmed by 5 bases and the J gene end by 3 bases; junction bases not matched to a gene: 7. CDR3 nucleotides: TGTGCCAGCAGCGCTAGGAGACAGGGGGAAGAGACCCAGTACTTC. This gives the protein CASSARRQGEETQYF.

V usage is TRBV6-2 or TRBV6-3 and J usage is TRBJ2-2; D call uncertain. CDR1 is MNHEY and CDR2 is SVGEGT in the germline V gene. CDR3 size: 18 residues. Trimming took off 0 bases at V and 1 base at J, with 15 bases between the two ends. The CDR3 reads CASSYSIAGVRNTGELFF. In DNA, the CDR3 is TGTGCCAGCAGTTACTCGATAGCAGGAGTCCGGAACACCGGGGAGCTGTTTTTT.

The chain couples TRBV7-9 to TRBJ1-4; D gene uncertain. Trimming removed 1 base from V and 4 bases from J, with 16 bases in between. This CDR3 is built from 17 residues. Germline V CDR1 and CDR2: SEHNR, FQNEAQ (reference sequence). The DNA for the CDR3 is TGTGCCAGCAGCTTAGAAGTTGAAAGGGAGGGTAATGAAAAACTGTTTTTT. This gives the protein CASSLEVEREGNEKLFF. The variable domain in full, with the rest retrieved from reference TRBV7-9 and TRBJ1-4, is DTGVSQNPRHKITKRGQNVTFRCDPISEHNRLYWYRQTLGQGPEFLTYFQNEAQLEKSRLLSDRFSAERPKGSFSTLEIQRTEQGDSAMYLCASSLEVEREGNEKLFFGSGTQLSVL.

The genes are TRBV5-1 and TRBJ2-2; 9 bases agree with TRBD2. The CDR3 totals 16 residues. Germline V lookup: CDR1 SGHRS, CDR2 YFSETQ. V shed 2 bases and J 6 bases; nucleotides not matched to a gene: 8. For the CDR3, the DNA is TGCGCCAGCAGCTTTAGCGGGAGCGTAAGCGCCGGGGAGCTGTTTTTT. The encoded protein is CASSFSGSVSAGELFF.

The chain carries TRBV2 and TRBJ1-5; D uncertain. This CDR3 region has 13 residues. V lost 2 bases and J 11 bases, leaving 13 bases between the germline ends. Per the germline V gene, CDR1 is SNHLY and CDR2 is FYNNEI. CDR3 in amino acids: CASSETPVEAQHF. The DNA of the CDR3 is TGTGCCAGCAGTGAAACCCCGGTCGAAGCCCAGCATTTT. Drawing the rest from reference TRBV2 and TRBJ1-5, the complete variable domain is EPEVTQTPSHQVTQMGQEVILRCVPISNHLYFYWYRQILGQKVEFLVSFYNNEISEKSEIFDDQFSVERPDGSNFTLKIRSTKLEDSAMYFCASSETPVEAQHFGDGTRLSIL.

The chain combines TRBV7-2 with TRBJ2-3, with D possibly matching TRBD1 (5 bases). The germline V gene encodes CDR1 SGHTA and CDR2 FQGNSA. CDR3 length equals 15 residues. Trimming left V 3 bases short and J 1 base short, with 11 bases between. CDR3 sequence reads: CASSFRSRGTDTQYF. Here the CDR3 DNA reads TGTGCCAGCAGCTTCCGCTCCAGGGGCACAGATACGCAGTATTTT. The full variable domain, completed using reference TRBV7-2 and TRBJ2-3, is GAGVSQSPSNKVTEKGKDVELRCDPISGHTALYWYRQSLGQGLEFLIYFQGNSAPDKSGLPSDRFSAERTGGSVSTLTIQRTQQEDSAVYLCASSFRSRGTDTQYFGPGTRLTVL.

This clone turned up a few times. The chain employs TRBV27 and TRBJ1-5; D is undetermined. Trimming shortened V by 6 bases and J by 2 bases, and 14 bases separated the two germline ends. Germline CDR1 and CDR2: MNHEY and SMNVEV (reference sequence). The CDR3 runs to 15 residues. CDR3 sequence reads: CASSPRQFGNQPQHF. Written as DNA, the CDR3 is TGTGCCAGCAGCCCTCGCCAGTTTGGCAATCAGCCCCAGCATTTT.

This chain connects TRBV13 to TRBJ2-1, with D possibly being TRBD1 or TRBD2 (5 bases each). The CDR3 extends over 17 amino acids. Germline CDR1 and CDR2: PRHDT and FYEKMQ (reference sequence). Trimming cost V 1 base and J 0 bases, with 13 bases left between them. The CDR3 DNA reads TGTGCCAGCAGCTTAGTATGGGACCGCAGCTCCTACAATGAGCAGTTCTTC. It codes for CASSLVWDRSSYNEQFF.

The CDR3 loop is CASSLQGGQPQHF. CDR3 sequence (DNA): TGTGCCAGCAGCTTACAGGGAGGTCAGCCCCAGCATTTT. The rearrangement links TRBV7-9 to TRBJ1-5, with D possibly being TRBD1 (5 bases). The CDR3 totals 13 residues. Germline V CDR1 and CDR2: SEHNR, FQNEAQ (reference sequence). Trimming shortened V by 2 bases and J by 6 bases, and 8 bases separated the two germline ends.

The chain couples TRBV3-1 (or the pseudogene TRBV3-2) to TRBJ2-1, with a possible D match to TRBD1 (6 bases). Trimming removed 0 bases at V and 6 bases at J, with 18 bases between. Germline CDR1 is LGHDT and CDR2 is YNNKEL (reference sequence). The CDR3 totals 17 residues. The CDR3 reads CASSQEAWGPLSNEQFF. In DNA form, the CDR3 reads TGTGCCAGCAGCCAAGAAGCATGGGGGCCTCTTTCCAATGAGCAGTTCTTC.

This rearrangement joins TRBV9 to TRBJ2-3, with D possibly TRBD2 on 6 matching bases. The CDR3 length is 15 residues. V shed 3 bases and J shed 4 bases, with 15 bases lying between them. Germline assignment: CDR1 SGDLS and CDR2 YYNGEE. The CDR3 protein is CASSDYGGWSDTQYF. CDR3 bases: TGTGCCAGCAGCGACTACGGGGGTTGGTCAGATACGCAGTATTTT.

This clone was recorded once. The chain is built from TRBV28 and TRBJ1-2; the D is unclear. This CDR3 region has 11 residues. Germline V gene sequence: CDR1 MDHEN, CDR2 SYDVKM. The germline V and J ends were trimmed by 9 bases and 8 bases, with 13 bases remaining between them. The CDR3 sequence is CASQTRSGYTF. The CDR3 bases are TGTGCCAGTCAAACCAGGAGCGGCTACACCTTC.

J is TRBJ2-5 and V is TRBV25-1; D assignment may be TRBD1 or TRBD2 (5 bases each). V was cut by 2 bases and J by 0 bases, with 10 bases left in between. Per the germline V gene, CDR1 is MGHDK and CDR2 is SYGVNS. CDR3 length: 15 amino acids. In DNA, the CDR3 is TGTGCCAGCAGTGAAGGGACGGCATACCAAGAGACCCAGTACTTC. Its protein product is CASSEGTAYQETQYF.

In the case of this clone: Other DNA sequences from this sample encode an identical CDR3 as well. V and J are TRBV15 and TRBJ2-5; a possible D gene is TRBD2 (5 bases). The germline V gene has CDR1 LNHNV and CDR2 YYDKDF (reference sequence). V gave up 0 bases and J gave up 5 bases, with 7 bases separating them. CDR3 length equals 13 residues. The CDR3 loop is CATSRDRRETQYF. DNA for the CDR3: TGTGCCACCAGCAGAGATAGGAGGGAGACCCAGTACTTC.

This clone was seen just once. The CDR3 loop is CASSLEWGWNEQYF. The CDR3 bases are TGTGCCAGCAGCCTAGAATGGGGTTGGAACGAGCAGTACTTC. V and J are TRBV5-8 and TRBJ2-7; D unresolved. The CDR3 is 14 amino acids. The ends were cut back, 4 bases at V and 5 bases at J, with 16 bases in the middle. CDR1 SGHTS and CDR2 YDEGEE come from the germline V gene.

V is TRBV6-5 and J is TRBJ2-1, with a possible D match to TRBD1 (6 bases). Germline CDR1 is MNHEY and CDR2 is SVGAGI. CDR3 length equals 13 residues. Trimming cost V 7 bases and J 6 bases, with 13 bases left between them. This CDR3 reads CASNWDNPNEQFF. The CDR3 DNA is TGTGCCAGCAACTGGGACAATCCCAATGAGCAGTTCTTC.

The chain recombines TRBV20-1 with TRBJ1-4; no clear D. The germline V gene has CDR1 DFQATT and CDR2 SNEGSKA (reference sequence). The V and J ends lost 3 bases and 4 bases respectively, with 9 bases between them. The CDR3 runs 13 residues. The CDR3 here is CSASRTVNEKLFF. As DNA, the CDR3 is TGCAGTGCTAGTCGGACGGTTAATGAAAAACTGTTTTTT.

The V gene is TRBV19, the J gene TRBJ1-5, with D perhaps TRBD1 (5 bases). The CDR3 is 16 residues long. Trimming stripped 3 bases from V and 4 bases from J, with 16 bases between. CDR1 is LNHDA, CDR2 SQIVND, per germline (reference sequence). The CDR3 DNA is TGTGCCAGTAGTATGTTACCAGGGCCGGGGAATCAGCCCCAGCATTTT. This codes for CASSMLPGPGNQPQHF.

The gene calls are TRBV28 and TRBJ1-1; perhaps TRBD1 as D (5 bases). The CDR3 contains 15 residues. Germline-derived CDR1 and CDR2 are MDHEN and SYDVKM. Between the trimmed V and J ends, which lost 3 bases and 1 base, there was a span of 12 bases. The CDR3 spells CASSFGGFGNTEAFF. The CDR3 DNA sequence: TGTGCCAGCAGTTTTGGGGGATTCGGGAACACTGAAGCTTTCTTT.

The chain combines TRBV6-5 with TRBJ2-1; 8 bases map to TRBD2. V lost 4 bases to trimming and J lost 0 bases; unmatched junction nucleotides: 5. This CDR3 has 16 residues. Germline CDR1 reads MNHEY; CDR2 reads SVGAGI. The CDR3 sequence: CASSFRLASSYNEQFF. The DNA of the CDR3 is TGTGCCAGCAGTTTTCGACTAGCGAGCTCCTACAATGAGCAGTTCTTC.

The chain employs TRBV18 and TRBJ2-7; TRBD2 agrees at 8 bases. This CDR3 is built from 12 residues. Trimming cost V 8 bases and J 0 bases; bases outside gene matches: 0. CDR1 is KGHSH, CDR2 LQKENI, per germline. CDR3 nucleotides: TGTGCCAGCCGGGGGGGCTCCTACGAGCAGTACTTC. It yields the protein CASRGGSYEQYF.